These T cell receptor beta chains were read from a single sample in a study of response to subunit inactivated influenza vaccine. TCRdb ran MiXCR on the RT-PCR reads and lists one entry per CDR3 protein. The sample contains more than 200,000 distinct CDR3 sequences, 9% to 15% of which appear only once. The sequencing here drew on non-naive T cells sorted from PBMCs, taken 14 days before vaccination. These receptor sequences come from a man in his fifties who received an inactivated influenza vaccine. Each CDR3 is given with its conserved first and last residue. D genes are given only for firm matches. Clone size is given for some rows only: seen once, a few or many times, or a class if the clone is expanded.

d_call: TRBD2; clone_size: many; j_call: TRBJ2-5; v_call: TRBV25-1; cdr3_aa: CASSELLAGETQYF; cdr3_nt: TGTGCCAGCAGTGAACTGCTAGCGGGAGAGACCCAGTACTTC
d_call: .; clone_size: once; j_call: TRBJ2-6; v_call: TRBV12-3/TRBV12-4; cdr3_aa: CASSFKGRGAGANVLTF; cdr3_nt: TGTGCCAGCAGTTTTAAGGGCCGCGGAGCCGGGGCCAACGTCCTGACTTTC
d_call: .; clone_size: many; j_call: TRBJ2-1; v_call: TRBV28; cdr3_aa: CASTLTRRGRSYNEQFF; cdr3_nt: TGTGCCAGCACCCTCACACGAAGGGGGAGGTCCTACAATGAGCAGTTCTTC
d_call: TRBD2; clone_size: .; j_call: TRBJ2-3; v_call: TRBV15; cdr3_aa: CATAGGTDTQYF; cdr3_nt: TGTGCCACGGCCGGGGGGACAGATACGCAGTATTTT
d_call: .; clone_size: .; j_call: TRBJ2-6; v_call: TRBV28; cdr3_aa: CASRDSSGANVLTF; cdr3_nt: TGTGCCAGCAGAGACAGCTCTGGGGCCAACGTCCTGACTTTC
d_call: TRBD2; clone_size: few; j_call: TRBJ2-1; v_call: TRBV5-6; cdr3_aa: CASSSLLAGGLYNEQFF; cdr3_nt: TGTGCCAGCAGCTCATTATTAGCGGGAGGGCTTTACAATGAGCAGTTCTTC
d_call: TRBD2; clone_size: many; j_call: TRBJ2-7; v_call: TRBV5-1; cdr3_aa: CASSLDSGAYEQYF; cdr3_nt: TGCGCCAGCAGCTTGGATAGCGGGGCGTACGAGCAGTACTTC
d_call: .; clone_size: .; j_call: TRBJ2-1; v_call: TRBV11-2; cdr3_aa: CASSLDGARGSEQFF; cdr3_nt: TGTGCCAGCAGCTTAGATGGGGCCCGCGGTTCTGAGCAGTTCTTC
d_call: TRBD2; clone_size: few; j_call: TRBJ2-1; v_call: TRBV7-2; cdr3_aa: CASSLASSGGQQFF; cdr3_nt: TGTGCCAGCAGCTTAGCTTCTAGCGGGGGCCAGCAGTTCTTC
d_call: .; clone_size: .; j_call: TRBJ2-7; v_call: TRBV10-3; cdr3_aa: CAISVGMGSYEQYF; cdr3_nt: TGTGCCATCAGTGTTGGTATGGGCTCCTACGAGCAGTACTTC
d_call: TRBD2; clone_size: few; j_call: TRBJ2-1; v_call: TRBV12-3/TRBV12-4; cdr3_aa: CASSGLAGGYEQFF; cdr3_nt: TGTGCCAGCAGTGGACTAGCGGGGGGCTATGAGCAGTTCTTC
d_call: .; clone_size: few; j_call: TRBJ2-2; v_call: TRBV11-2; cdr3_aa: CASRFGGTVTGELFF; cdr3_nt: TGTGCCAGCAGGTTCGGGGGCACGGTCACCGGGGAGCTGTTTTTT
d_call: .; clone_size: .; j_call: TRBJ2-3; v_call: TRBV30; cdr3_aa: CAWGPGLSTDTQYF; cdr3_nt: TGTGCCTGGGGTCCGGGACTGAGCACAGATACGCAGTATTTT
d_call: .; clone_size: .; j_call: TRBJ2-7; v_call: TRBV20-1; cdr3_aa: CSAREREGEQYF; cdr3_nt: TGCAGTGCTAGAGAGAGGGAAGGCGAGCAGTACTTC
d_call: .; clone_size: many; j_call: TRBJ2-2; v_call: TRBV6-1; cdr3_aa: CASSAPPEGRAGELFF; cdr3_nt: TGTGCCAGCAGTGCGCCTCCCGAGGGTCGCGCCGGGGAGCTGTTTTTT
d_call: .; clone_size: .; j_call: TRBJ2-1; v_call: TRBV7-9; cdr3_aa: CASSFPREQFF; cdr3_nt: TGTGCCAGCAGCTTCCCTCGTGAGCAGTTCTTC
d_call: TRBD1; clone_size: few; j_call: TRBJ2-4; v_call: TRBV20-1; cdr3_aa: CSVGTGNTLAKNIQYF; cdr3_nt: TGCAGTGTCGGGACAGGGAATACTTTAGCCAAAAACATTCAGTACTTC
d_call: TRBD2; clone_size: few; j_call: TRBJ2-3; v_call: TRBV5-4; cdr3_aa: CASSFPTSGGASDTQYF; cdr3_nt: TGTGCCAGCAGCTTCCCGACTAGCGGGGGGGCCAGTGATACGCAGTATTTT
d_call: .; clone_size: many; j_call: TRBJ1-6; v_call: TRBV5-1; cdr3_aa: CASTQGDRFAYNSPLHF; cdr3_nt: TGCGCCAGCACACAAGGAGACAGGTTCGCCTATAATTCACCCCTCCACTTT
d_call: .; clone_size: many; j_call: TRBJ2-1; v_call: TRBV7-3; cdr3_aa: CASSLLAGAAYNEQFF; cdr3_nt: TGTGCCAGCAGCTTACTTGCGGGGGCCGCTTACAATGAGCAGTTCTTC
d_call: .; clone_size: .; j_call: TRBJ2-7; v_call: TRBV27; cdr3_aa: CASGRGGYEQYF; cdr3_nt: TGTGCCAGCGGACGAGGGGGCTACGAGCAGTACTTC
d_call: TRBD2; clone_size: .; j_call: TRBJ2-7; v_call: TRBV27; cdr3_aa: CASSLRLAYSYEQYF; cdr3_nt: TGTGCCAGCAGTTTACGACTAGCGTACTCCTACGAGCAGTACTTC
d_call: TRBD1; clone_size: few; j_call: TRBJ2-7; v_call: TRBV3-1; cdr3_aa: CASSQTGGWEQYF; cdr3_nt: TGTGCCAGCAGCCAGACAGGGGGCTGGGAGCAGTACTTC
d_call: .; clone_size: many; j_call: TRBJ1-1; v_call: TRBV20-1; cdr3_aa: CSASWGNTEAFF; cdr3_nt: TGCAGTGCTAGCTGGGGGAACACTGAAGCTTTCTTT
d_call: .; clone_size: .; j_call: TRBJ2-1; v_call: TRBV2; cdr3_aa: CASSEGVYNEQFF; cdr3_nt: TGTGCCAGCAGTGAAGGAGTTTACAATGAGCAGTTCTTC
d_call: .; clone_size: few; j_call: TRBJ2-2; v_call: TRBV12-3/TRBV12-4; cdr3_aa: CATRGASTGELFF; cdr3_nt: TGTGCCACCCGCGGGGCTAGCACCGGGGAGCTGTTTTTT
d_call: TRBD1; clone_size: .; j_call: TRBJ2-7; v_call: TRBV11-2; cdr3_aa: CASSLGTELYEQYF; cdr3_nt: TGTGCCAGCAGCTTGGGGACAGAACTCTACGAGCAGTACTTC
d_call: .; clone_size: few; j_call: TRBJ1-5; v_call: TRBV4-2; cdr3_aa: CASSLSVGYSNQPQHF; cdr3_nt: TGTGCCAGCAGCCTATCCGTCGGGTATAGCAATCAGCCCCAGCATTTT
d_call: TRBD2; clone_size: few; j_call: TRBJ2-7; v_call: TRBV5-1; cdr3_aa: CASSQGLASTYEQYF; cdr3_nt: TGCGCCAGCAGCCAGGGACTAGCTTCGACCTACGAGCAGTACTTC
d_call: .; clone_size: few; j_call: TRBJ1-4; v_call: TRBV20-1; cdr3_aa: CSAGTPSTGEKLFF; cdr3_nt: TGCAGTGCCGGGACCCCAAGTACGGGTGAAAAACTGTTTTTT
d_call: .; clone_size: many; j_call: TRBJ2-7; v_call: TRBV7-2; cdr3_aa: CASSPQPGKEYF; cdr3_nt: TGTGCCAGCAGCCCCCAACCGGGGAAGGAGTACTTC
d_call: TRBD1; clone_size: few; j_call: TRBJ1-1; v_call: TRBV7-6; cdr3_aa: CASSPWTGQNTEAFF; cdr3_nt: TGTGCCAGCAGCCCGTGGACAGGGCAGAACACTGAAGCTTTCTTT
d_call: TRBD1; clone_size: many; j_call: TRBJ2-3; v_call: TRBV29-1; cdr3_aa: CSVVQGFLGDTQYF; cdr3_nt: TGCAGCGTTGTACAGGGGTTCCTGGGGGATACGCAGTATTTT
d_call: .; clone_size: .; j_call: TRBJ2-2; v_call: TRBV6-5; cdr3_aa: CVSRQSTGELFF; cdr3_nt: TGTGTGAGCAGGCAAAGCACCGGGGAGCTGTTTTTT
d_call: TRBD2; clone_size: few; j_call: TRBJ2-7; v_call: TRBV13; cdr3_aa: CASSFSGRAPYEQYF; cdr3_nt: TGTGCCAGCAGCTTTAGCGGGAGGGCCCCGTACGAGCAGTACTTC
d_call: TRBD2; clone_size: few; j_call: TRBJ2-1; v_call: TRBV4-2; cdr3_aa: CASSLEAGEFTYNEQFF; cdr3_nt: TGTGCCAGCAGCCTAGAAGCGGGGGAGTTTACCTACAATGAGCAGTTCTTC
d_call: .; clone_size: .; j_call: TRBJ1-6; v_call: TRBV27; cdr3_aa: CASSLQGWNSPLHF; cdr3_nt: TGTGCCAGCAGTTTACAGGGGTGGAATTCACCCCTCCACTTT
d_call: TRBD2; clone_size: few; j_call: TRBJ2-1; v_call: TRBV7-2; cdr3_aa: CASSSRLATNEQFF; cdr3_nt: TGTGCCAGCAGTTCGCGACTAGCTACCAATGAGCAGTTCTTC
d_call: .; clone_size: .; j_call: TRBJ2-3; v_call: TRBV20-1; cdr3_aa: CSARAQAGDTQYF; cdr3_nt: TGCAGTGCACGAGCCCAGGCGGGAGATACGCAGTATTTT
d_call: TRBD1; clone_size: few; j_call: TRBJ2-7; v_call: TRBV3-1; cdr3_aa: CASSQVLTGGSGEQYF; cdr3_nt: TGTGCCAGCAGCCAAGTTCTGACAGGGGGTTCGGGAGAGCAGTACTTC
d_call: .; clone_size: .; j_call: TRBJ2-5; v_call: TRBV12-3/TRBV12-4; cdr3_aa: CASSRGGSGETQYF; cdr3_nt: TGTGCCAGCTCCCGAGGGGGGAGTGGGGAGACCCAGTACTTC
d_call: .; clone_size: .; j_call: TRBJ1-4; v_call: TRBV10-3; cdr3_aa: CAISKQGMNEKLFF; cdr3_nt: TGTGCCATCAGTAAACAGGGAATGAATGAAAAACTGTTTTTT
d_call: .; clone_size: .; j_call: TRBJ2-7; v_call: TRBV20-1; cdr3_aa: CSARADRSYEQYF; cdr3_nt: TGCAGTGCTAGAGCTGACAGATCCTACGAGCAGTACTTC